This is a list of T cell receptor beta chains from one sample in a study of blood T cells in healthy people across ages. TCRdb reanalysed the 5' RACE reads using MiXCR and keeps one entry per CDR3 protein. The sample consists of 650,000 to 700,000 distinct CDR3 sequences, about 34% of them appearing once. Source material: blood. Receptors originate from an elderly woman in good health. Each CDR3 is given with its conserved first and last residue. Each record gives: D gene, V gene, clone size, J gene, CDR3 protein, CDR3 DNA. A D gene is named only where the DNA matches it firmly. A clone size is listed for some rows: how often the clone was seen (once, few, many), or a class if it is expanded.

TRBD2	TRBV6-5	many	TRBJ2-1	CASSSWTSGGAYNEQFF	TGTGCCAGCAGTTCCTGGACTAGCGGGGGCGCCTACAATGAGCAGTTCTTC
-	TRBV25-1	many	TRBJ1-6	CASSETGRKAYNSPLHF	TGTGCCAGCAGTGAGACCGGGAGAAAGGCCTATAATTCACCCCTCCACTTT
TRBD2	TRBV7-9	many	TRBJ2-3	CASSLIAGGTDTQYF	TGTGCCAGCAGCTTAATAGCGGGGGGCACAGATACGCAGTATTTT
TRBD1	TRBV6-5	-	TRBJ1-2	CASSGGQGRGYTF	TGTGCCAGCAGCGGGGGACAGGGTCGTGGCTACACCTTC
TRBD1	TRBV5-1	many	TRBJ2-4	CASSYGTGDAKNIQYF	TGCGCCAGCAGCTACGGGACAGGGGATGCCAAAAACATTCAGTACTTC
-	TRBV27	-	TRBJ2-2	CTSSPDRWGNTGELFF	TGTACCAGCAGTCCAGACCGATGGGGGAACACCGGGGAGCTGTTTTTT
-	TRBV6-5	-	TRBJ2-7	CASSYLRGTSYEQYF	TGTGCCAGCAGTTACTTGAGGGGCACAAGCTACGAGCAGTACTTC
TRBD1	TRBV7-9	-	TRBJ2-3	CASSTDRGLADTQYF	TGTGCCAGCAGCACGGACAGGGGGTTAGCAGATACGCAGTATTTT
-	TRBV4-1	-	TRBJ1-6	CASSQDALGAPLHF	TGCGCCAGCAGCCAAGATGCCTTGGGGGCACCCCTCCACTTT
-	TRBV7-2	few	TRBJ1-6	CASSPQVIGRSSPLHF	TGTGCCAGCAGCCCCCAGGTCATAGGCCGGAGTTCACCCCTCCACTTT
-	TRBV6-2/TRBV6-3	many	TRBJ1-2	CASTRDIPNYGYTF	TGTGCCAGCACCCGGGACATTCCTAACTATGGCTACACCTTC
-	TRBV6-5	-	TRBJ1-2	CASKQIEERNGYTF	TGTGCCAGCAAGCAAATCGAGGAGAGAAATGGCTACACCTTC
-	TRBV6-2/TRBV6-3	many	TRBJ2-1	CASSTPAGKNNEQFF	TGTGCCAGCAGTACTCCGGCGGGGAAAAACAATGAGCAGTTCTTC
-	TRBV29-1	-	TRBJ2-7	CSAMSGDRSYEQYF	TGCAGCGCAATGTCGGGGGACCGGAGCTACGAGCAGTACTTC
TRBD2	TRBV29-1	many	TRBJ2-5	CSVAPSGGAVQYF	TGCAGCGTTGCACCTAGCGGGGGGGCGGTGCAGTACTTC
-	TRBV5-1	many	TRBJ2-4	CASSLGGEKNIQYF	TGCGCCAGCAGCTTGGGCGGAGAAAAAAACATTCAGTACTTC
-	TRBV30	few	TRBJ2-3	CAWTLGGVSTDTQYF	TGTGCCTGGACTTTGGGGGGTGTAAGCACAGATACGCAGTATTTT
TRBD1	TRBV7-9	-	TRBJ1-4	CASSWDRINEKLFF	TGTGCCAGCAGTTGGGACAGAATTAATGAAAAACTGTTTTTT
-	TRBV12-3/TRBV12-4	-	TRBJ1-3	CASSRTDSCSGNTIYF	TGTGCCAGCAGCCGCACGGACTCTTGCTCTGGAAACACCATATATTTT
TRBD2	TRBV12-3/TRBV12-4	many	TRBJ2-1	CASRKTSGTYNEQFF	TGTGCCAGCAGGAAGACTAGCGGGACTTACAATGAGCAGTTCTTC
-	TRBV28	few	TRBJ1-2	CASSSGNNYGYTF	TGTGCCAGCAGTTCAGGGAATAACTATGGCTACACCTTC
TRBD1	TRBV30	many	TRBJ2-6	CARQGLGANVLTF	TGTGCCCGACAGGGGCTTGGGGCCAACGTCCTGACTTTC
-	TRBV3-1	-	TRBJ1-3	CASSQEDALISGNTIYF	TGTGCCAGCAGCCAAGAAGACGCCCTAATCTCTGGAAACACCATATATTTT
TRBD1	TRBV29-1	many	TRBJ1-6	CSVAASGGEPLHF	TGCAGCGTAGCCGCTTCAGGGGGCGAACCCCTCCACTTT
TRBD1	TRBV7-9	-	TRBJ2-1	CASSSGTGTMKEQFF	TGTGCCAGCAGCTCCGGGACAGGTACAATGAAGGAGCAGTTCTTC